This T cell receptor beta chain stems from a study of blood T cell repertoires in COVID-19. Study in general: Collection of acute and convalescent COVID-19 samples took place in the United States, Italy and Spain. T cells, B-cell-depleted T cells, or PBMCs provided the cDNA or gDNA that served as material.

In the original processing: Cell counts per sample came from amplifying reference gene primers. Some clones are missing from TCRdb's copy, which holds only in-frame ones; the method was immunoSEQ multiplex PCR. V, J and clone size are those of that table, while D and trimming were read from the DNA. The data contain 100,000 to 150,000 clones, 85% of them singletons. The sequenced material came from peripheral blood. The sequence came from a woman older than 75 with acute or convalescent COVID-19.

The CDR3 loop reads CASSTRGGAVYNEQFF. CDR3 nucleotides: TGTGCCAGCAGCACCCGCGGGGGGGCGGTCTACAATGAGCAGTTCTTC. The chain couples TRBV5-4 to TRBJ2-1; 9 bases align to TRBD2. The CDR3 covers 16 residues. From germline, CDR1 is SGHNT and CDR2 YYREEE (reference sequence). Trimming removed 4 bases from V and 3 bases from J; junction bases left unmatched: 8.